This T cell receptor (beta chain) came from a study of early T cells in non-severe SARS-CoV-2 infection. This CDR3 is 13 amino acids long. Trimming shortened V by 1 base and J by 5 bases, and 8 bases separated the two germline ends. Germline CDR1 and CDR2: KGHSH and LQKENI. From the 5' RACE reads, TCRdb called clonotypes with MiXCR, one entry per CDR3 protein. The sample consists of just under 65,000 distinct CDR3 sequences, around 11% of them appearing once. The rearrangement joins TRBV18 to TRBJ2-5; D is tentatively TRBD1 or TRBD2 (5 bases each). Source: whole blood, taken at baseline. The source is an adult who was a healthcare worker with PCR-confirmed SARS-CoV-2 infection or an uninfected control (not recorded which). The CDR3 reads CASSPQGTETQYF. CDR3 nucleotides: TGTGCCAGCTCACCACAGGGGACGGAGACCCAGTACTTC.